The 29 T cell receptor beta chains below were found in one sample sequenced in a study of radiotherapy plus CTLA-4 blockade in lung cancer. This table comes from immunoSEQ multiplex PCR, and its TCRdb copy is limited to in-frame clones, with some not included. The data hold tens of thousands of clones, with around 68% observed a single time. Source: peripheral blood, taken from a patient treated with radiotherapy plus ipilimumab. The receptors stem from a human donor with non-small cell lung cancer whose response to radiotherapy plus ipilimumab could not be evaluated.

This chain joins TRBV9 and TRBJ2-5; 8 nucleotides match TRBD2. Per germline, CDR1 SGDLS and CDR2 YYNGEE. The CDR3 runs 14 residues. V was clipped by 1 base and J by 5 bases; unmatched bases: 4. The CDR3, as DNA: TGTGCCAGCAGCGTAAGCGGGGGCGGCGAGACCCAGTACTTC. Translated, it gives CASSVSGGGETQYF.

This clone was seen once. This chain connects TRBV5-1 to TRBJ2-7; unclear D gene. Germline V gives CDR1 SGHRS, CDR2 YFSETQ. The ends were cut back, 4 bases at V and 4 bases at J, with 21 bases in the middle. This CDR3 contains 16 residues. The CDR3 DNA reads TGCGCCAGCAGCCCCTCCCTGCGCTCTGTCCTTTACGAGCAGTACTTC. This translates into CASSPSLRSVLYEQYF.

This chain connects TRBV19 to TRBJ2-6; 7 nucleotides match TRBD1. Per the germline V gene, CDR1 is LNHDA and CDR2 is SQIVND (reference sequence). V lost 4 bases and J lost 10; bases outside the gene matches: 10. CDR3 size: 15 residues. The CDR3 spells CASSTSGDSGNVLTF. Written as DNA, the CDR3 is TGTGCCAGTAGTACTTCCGGGGACAGTGGAAACGTCCTGACTTTC.

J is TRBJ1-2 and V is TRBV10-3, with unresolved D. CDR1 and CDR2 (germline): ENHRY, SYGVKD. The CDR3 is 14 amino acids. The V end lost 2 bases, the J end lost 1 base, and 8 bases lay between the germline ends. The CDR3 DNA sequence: TGTGCCATCAGTGAGCCCACAGATAACTATGGCTACACCTTC. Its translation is CAISEPTDNYGYTF.

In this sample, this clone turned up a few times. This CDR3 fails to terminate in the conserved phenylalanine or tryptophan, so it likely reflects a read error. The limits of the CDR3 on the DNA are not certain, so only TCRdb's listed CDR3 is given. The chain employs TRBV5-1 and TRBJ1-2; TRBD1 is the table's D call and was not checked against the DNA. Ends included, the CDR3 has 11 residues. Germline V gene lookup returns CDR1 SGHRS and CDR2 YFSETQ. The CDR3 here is CASSSARDSSC.

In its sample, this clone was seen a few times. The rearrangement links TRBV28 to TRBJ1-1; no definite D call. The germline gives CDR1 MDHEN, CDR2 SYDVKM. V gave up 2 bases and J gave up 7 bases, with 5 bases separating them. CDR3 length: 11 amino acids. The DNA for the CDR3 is TGTGCCAGCAGTTTAGGAGGTGAAGCTTTCTTT. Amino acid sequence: CASSLGGEAFF.

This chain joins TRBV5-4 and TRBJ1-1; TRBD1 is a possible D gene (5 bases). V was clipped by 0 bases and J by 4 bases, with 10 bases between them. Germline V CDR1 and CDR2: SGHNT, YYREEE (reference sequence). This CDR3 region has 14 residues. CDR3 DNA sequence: TGTGCCAGCAGCTTGGAGGGGTGGAGCACTGAAGCTTTCTTT. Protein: CASSLEGWSTEAFF.

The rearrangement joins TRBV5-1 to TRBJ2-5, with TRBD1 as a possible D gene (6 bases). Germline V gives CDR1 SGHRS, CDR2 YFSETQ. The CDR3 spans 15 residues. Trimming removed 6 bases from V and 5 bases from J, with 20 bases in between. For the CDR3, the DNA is TGCGCCAGCACTCCACAGGGTACCGGGGAGGAGACCCAGTACTTC. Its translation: CASTPQGTGEETQYF.

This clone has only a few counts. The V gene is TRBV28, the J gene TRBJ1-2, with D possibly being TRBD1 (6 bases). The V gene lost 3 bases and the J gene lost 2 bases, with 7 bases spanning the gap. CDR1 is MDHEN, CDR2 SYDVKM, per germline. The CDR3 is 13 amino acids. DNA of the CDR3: TGTGCCAGCAGTTTTACAGGGAACTATGGCTACACCTTC. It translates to CASSFTGNYGYTF.

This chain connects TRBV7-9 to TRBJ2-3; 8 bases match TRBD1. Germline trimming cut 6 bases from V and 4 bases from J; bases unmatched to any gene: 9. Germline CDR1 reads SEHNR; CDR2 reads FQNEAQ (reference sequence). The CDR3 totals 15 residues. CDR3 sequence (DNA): TGTGCCAGCAGACTCGGACAGGGACGCCCAGATACGCAGTATTTT. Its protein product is CASRLGQGRPDTQYF.

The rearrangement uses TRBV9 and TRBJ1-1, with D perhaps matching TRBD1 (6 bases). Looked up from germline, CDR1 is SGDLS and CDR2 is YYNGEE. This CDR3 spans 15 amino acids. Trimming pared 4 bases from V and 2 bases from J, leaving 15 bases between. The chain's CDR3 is CASSPIVGANTEAFF. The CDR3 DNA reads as TGTGCCAGCAGCCCCATAGTGGGGGCAAACACTGAAGCTTTCTTT. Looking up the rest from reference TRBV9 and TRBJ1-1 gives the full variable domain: DSGVTQTPKHLITATGQRVTLRCSPRSGDLSVYWYQQSLDQGLQFLIQYYNGEERAKGNILERFSAQQFPDLHSELNLSSLELGDSALYFCASSPIVGANTEAFFGQGTRLTVV.

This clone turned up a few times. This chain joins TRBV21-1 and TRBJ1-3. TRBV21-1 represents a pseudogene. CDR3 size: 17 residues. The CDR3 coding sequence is TGTGCCAGCAGCAACGGGAGACAGTTTTTCTCTGGAAACACCATATATTTT. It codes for CASSNGRQFFSGNTIYF.

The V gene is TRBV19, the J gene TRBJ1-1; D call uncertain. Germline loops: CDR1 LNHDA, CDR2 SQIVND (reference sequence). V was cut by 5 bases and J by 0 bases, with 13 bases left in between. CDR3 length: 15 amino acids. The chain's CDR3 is CASSPEEVLNTEAFF. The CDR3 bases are TGTGCCAGTAGTCCCGAGGAGGTACTGAACACTGAAGCTTTCTTT. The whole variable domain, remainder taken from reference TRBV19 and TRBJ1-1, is DGGITQSPKYLFRKEGQNVTLSCEQNLNHDAMYWYRQDPGQGLRLIYYSQIVNDFQKGDIAEGYSVSREKKESFPLTVTSAQKNPTAFYLCASSPEEVLNTEAFFGQGTRLTVV.

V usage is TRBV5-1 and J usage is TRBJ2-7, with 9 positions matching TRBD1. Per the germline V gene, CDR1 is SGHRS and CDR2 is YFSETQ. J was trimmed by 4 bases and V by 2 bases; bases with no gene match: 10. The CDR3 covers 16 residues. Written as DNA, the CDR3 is TGCGCCAGCAGCTTAGCGGACAGGGGACCCTCTTACGAGCAGTACTTC. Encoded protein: CASSLADRGPSYEQYF.

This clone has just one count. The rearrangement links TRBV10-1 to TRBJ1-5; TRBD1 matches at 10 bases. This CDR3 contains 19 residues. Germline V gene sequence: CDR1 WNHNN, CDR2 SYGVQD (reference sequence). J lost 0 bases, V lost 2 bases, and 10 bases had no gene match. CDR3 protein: CASSEPSGQGRNSNQPQHF. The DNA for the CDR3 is TGCGCCAGCAGTGAGCCCTCGGGACAGGGGAGGAATAGCAATCAGCCCCAGCATTTT.

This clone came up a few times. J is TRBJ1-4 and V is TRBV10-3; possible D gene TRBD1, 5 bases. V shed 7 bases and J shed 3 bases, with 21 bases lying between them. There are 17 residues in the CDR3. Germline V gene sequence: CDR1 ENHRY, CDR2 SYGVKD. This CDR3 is CAIKSDAADSSNEKLFF. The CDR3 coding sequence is TGTGCCATCAAGTCCGACGCTGCTGACAGTTCTAATGAAAAACTGTTTTTT.

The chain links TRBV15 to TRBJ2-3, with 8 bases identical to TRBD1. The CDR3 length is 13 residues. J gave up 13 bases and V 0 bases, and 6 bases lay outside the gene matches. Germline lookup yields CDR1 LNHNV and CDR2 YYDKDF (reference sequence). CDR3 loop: CATSREVTQGEYF. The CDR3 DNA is TGTGCCACCAGCAGAGAAGTAACACAGGGGGAGTATTTT.

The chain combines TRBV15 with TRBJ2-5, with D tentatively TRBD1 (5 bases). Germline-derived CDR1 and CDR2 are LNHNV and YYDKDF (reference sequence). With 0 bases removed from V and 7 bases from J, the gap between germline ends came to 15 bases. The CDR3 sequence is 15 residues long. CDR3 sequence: CATSRDRWGAGTQYF. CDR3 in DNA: TGTGCCACCAGCAGAGATCGTTGGGGCGCCGGGACCCAGTACTTC. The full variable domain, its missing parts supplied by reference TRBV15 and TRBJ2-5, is DAMVIQNPRYQVTQFGKPVTLSCSQTLNHNVMYWYQQKSSQAPKLLFHYYDKDFNNEADTPDNFQSRRPNTSFCFLDIRSPGLGDTAMYLCATSRDRWGAGTQYFGPGTRLLVL.

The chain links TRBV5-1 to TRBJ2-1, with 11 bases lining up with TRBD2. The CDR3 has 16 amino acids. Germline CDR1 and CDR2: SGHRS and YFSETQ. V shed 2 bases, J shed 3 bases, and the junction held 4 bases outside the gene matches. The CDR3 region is CASSFLAGGGYNEQFF. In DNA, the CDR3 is TGCGCCAGCAGCTTCCTAGCGGGAGGAGGCTACAATGAGCAGTTCTTC.

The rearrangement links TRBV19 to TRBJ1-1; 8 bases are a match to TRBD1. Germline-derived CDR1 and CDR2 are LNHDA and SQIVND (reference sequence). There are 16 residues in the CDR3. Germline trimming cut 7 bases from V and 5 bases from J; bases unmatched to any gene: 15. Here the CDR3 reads CASIRTGRVVGTEAFF. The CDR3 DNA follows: TGTGCCAGTATTCGGACAGGGCGTGTAGTTGGGACTGAAGCTTTCTTT.

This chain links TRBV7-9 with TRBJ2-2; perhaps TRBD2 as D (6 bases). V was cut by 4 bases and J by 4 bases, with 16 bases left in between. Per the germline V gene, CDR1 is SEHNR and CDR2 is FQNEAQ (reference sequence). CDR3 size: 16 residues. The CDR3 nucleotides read TGTGCCAGCAGCTCCTACTTCAGGAGGGGCACCGGGGAGCTGTTTTTT. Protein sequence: CASSSYFRRGTGELFF.

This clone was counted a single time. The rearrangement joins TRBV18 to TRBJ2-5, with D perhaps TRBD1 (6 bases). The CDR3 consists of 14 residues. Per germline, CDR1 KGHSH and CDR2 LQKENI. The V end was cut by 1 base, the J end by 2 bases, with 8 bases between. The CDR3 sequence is CASSPLQGQETQYF. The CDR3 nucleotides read TGTGCCAGCTCACCACTCCAGGGGCAAGAGACCCAGTACTTC.

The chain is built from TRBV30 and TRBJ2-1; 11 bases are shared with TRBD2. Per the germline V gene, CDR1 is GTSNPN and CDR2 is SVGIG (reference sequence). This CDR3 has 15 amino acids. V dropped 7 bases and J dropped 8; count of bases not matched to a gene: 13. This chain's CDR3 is CALYTLAGALHEQFF. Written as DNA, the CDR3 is TGTGCCTTGTATACACTAGCGGGAGCTCTCCATGAGCAGTTCTTC.

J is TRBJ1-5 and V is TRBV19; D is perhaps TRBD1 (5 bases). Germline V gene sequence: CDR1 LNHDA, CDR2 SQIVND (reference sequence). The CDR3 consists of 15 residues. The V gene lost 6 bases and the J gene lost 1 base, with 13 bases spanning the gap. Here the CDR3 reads CASREGHSSNQPQHF. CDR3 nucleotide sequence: TGTGCCAGTAGGGAAGGACATTCCAGCAATCAGCCCCAGCATTTT.

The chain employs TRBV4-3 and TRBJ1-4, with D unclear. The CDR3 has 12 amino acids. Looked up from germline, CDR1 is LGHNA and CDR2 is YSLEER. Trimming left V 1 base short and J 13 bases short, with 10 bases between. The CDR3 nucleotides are TGCGCCAGCAGCCAAGTGCTATATAGACTGTTTTTT. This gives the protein CASSQVLYRLFF.

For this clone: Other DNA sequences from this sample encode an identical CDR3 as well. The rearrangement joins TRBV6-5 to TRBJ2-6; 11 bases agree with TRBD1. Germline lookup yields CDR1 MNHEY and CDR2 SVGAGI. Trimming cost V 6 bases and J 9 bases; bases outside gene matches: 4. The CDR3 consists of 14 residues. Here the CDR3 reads CASSGDRGINVLTF. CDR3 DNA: TGTGCCAGCAGCGGGGACAGGGGGATCAACGTCCTGACTTTC.

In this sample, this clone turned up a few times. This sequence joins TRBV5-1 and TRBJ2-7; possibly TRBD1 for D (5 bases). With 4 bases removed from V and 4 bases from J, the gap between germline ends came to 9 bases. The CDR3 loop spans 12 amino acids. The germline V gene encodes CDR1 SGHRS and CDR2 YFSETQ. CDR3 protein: CASSPQGYEQYF. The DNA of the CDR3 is TGCGCCAGCAGCCCCCAGGGTTACGAGCAGTACTTC.

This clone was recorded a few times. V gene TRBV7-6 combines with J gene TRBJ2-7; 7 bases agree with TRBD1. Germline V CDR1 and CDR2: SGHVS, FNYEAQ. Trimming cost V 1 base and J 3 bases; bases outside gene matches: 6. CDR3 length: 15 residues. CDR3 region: CASSLVGRGIYEQYF. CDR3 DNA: TGTGCCAGCAGCTTAGTAGGCAGGGGGATCTACGAGCAGTACTTC.

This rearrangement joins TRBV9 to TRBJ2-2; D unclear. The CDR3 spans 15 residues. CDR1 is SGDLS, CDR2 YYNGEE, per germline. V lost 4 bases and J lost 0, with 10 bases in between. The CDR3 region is CASSREIANTGELFF. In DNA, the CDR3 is TGTGCCAGCAGCAGAGAAATCGCGAACACCGGGGAGCTGTTTTTT.